A single sample gave rise to the 30 T cell receptor beta chains below, sequenced in a study of identical twins. MiXCR was run by TCRdb on the 5' RACE reads, yielding one entry per CDR3 protein. The repertoire includes hundreds of thousands of distinct CDR3 sequences, roughly 6% of them detected once, and approximately 1.6% sits in the top ten. The sequenced sample consisted of naive T cells sorted from blood. These receptors came from a man aged 18 to 35 in good health.

This clonotype was observed at least ten times. The rearrangement joins TRBV20-1 to TRBJ2-1; 8 nucleotides match TRBD2. The germline V gene encodes CDR1 DFQATT and CDR2 SNEGSKA (reference sequence). CDR3 length: 16 amino acids. With 3 bases clipped from V and 7 bases from J, the junction kept 14 bases outside the gene matches. The CDR3 protein is CSASPRAGGFSNEQFF. The CDR3, as DNA: TGCAGTGCTAGTCCCCGCGCGGGAGGTTTTTCTAATGAGCAGTTCTTC.

About this clonotype: This sequence may be a read error, since a much larger clone differs from it by one base. The chain links TRBV12-5 to TRBJ2-7, with D uncertain. TRBJ2-1 matches the DNA end more closely, so the J call is doubtful. The CDR3 consists of 12 residues. Germline V gene lookup returns CDR1 LGHNT and CDR2 FRNRAP. This CDR3 reads CASGLTAYEQFF. The CDR3 nucleotides are TGTGCTAGTGGTTTAACTGCCTACGAGCAGTTCTTC.

This clonotype was found a few times. V gene TRBV30 combines with J gene TRBJ2-7; D is uncertain. CDR3 length: 11 amino acids. CDR1 is GTSNPN, CDR2 SVGIG, per germline (reference sequence). Trimming took off 4 bases at V and 3 bases at J, with 7 bases between the two ends. The CDR3 loop reads CAWKPHYEQYF. In DNA form, the CDR3 reads TGTGCCTGGAAGCCGCACTACGAGCAGTACTTC.

This clonotype was detected many times. The gene calls are TRBV20-1 and TRBJ1-6, with TRBD1 identical over 9 bases. The CDR3 contains 14 residues. Germline lookup yields CDR1 DFQATT and CDR2 SNEGSKA (reference sequence). J gave up 7 bases and V 6 bases, and 7 bases lay outside the gene matches. CDR3 protein: CSAQTGGGNSPLHF. CDR3 DNA sequence: TGCAGTGCCCAGACAGGGGGTGGAAATTCACCCCTCCACTTT.

This clonotype was counted at least ten times. The chain has TRBV7-9 and TRBJ2-2; 8 nucleotides agree with TRBD2. Germline lookup yields CDR1 SEHNR and CDR2 FQNEAQ (reference sequence). The ends lost 6 bases at V and 4 bases at J; junction bases unmatched: 13. The length of the CDR3 is 17 residues. The CDR3, as DNA: TGTGCCAGCAGTACAGCGGGAGTGTATGAAGTCACCGGGGAGCTGTTTTTT. Its translation: CASSTAGVYEVTGELFF.

The chain combines TRBV7-9 with TRBJ2-7, with 11 bases lining up with TRBD2. CDR1 and CDR2 (germline): SEHNR, FQNEAQ (reference sequence). V was pared by 5 bases and J by 2 bases, with 8 bases of the junction left unmatched. The CDR3 is made up of 16 amino acids. The CDR3 spells CASSITSGSAPYEQYV. The CDR3 DNA reads TGTGCCAGCAGCATTACTAGCGGGAGTGCCCCCTACGAGCAGTACGTC.

This clonotype was observed many times. The chain is built from TRBV20-1 and TRBJ2-5; 7 positions agree with TRBD1. This CDR3 has 14 residues. Germline CDR1 DFQATT, CDR2 SNEGSKA (reference sequence). V lost 5 bases to trimming and J lost 0 bases; unmatched junction nucleotides: 6. CDR3 sequence reads: CSARRDSHQETQYF. The CDR3 DNA follows: TGCAGTGCTCGTAGGGACAGCCACCAAGAGACCCAGTACTTC.

This clonotype was seen at least ten times. This chain connects TRBV7-2 to TRBJ2-3, with 7 bases lining up with TRBD1. The germline V gene encodes CDR1 SGHTA and CDR2 FQGNSA. J lost 3 bases, V lost 2 bases, and 8 bases had no gene match. There are 16 residues in the CDR3. The CDR3 bases are TGTGCCAGCAGCTTAAAAGGCAGGGGGTTAACAGATACGCAGTATTTT. Protein sequence: CASSLKGRGLTDTQYF.

This clonotype appeared many times. V usage is TRBV12-3 or TRBV12-4 and J usage is TRBJ1-1; D call uncertain. Trimming left V 6 bases short and J 7 bases short, with 12 bases between. The CDR3 is made up of 12 amino acids. The CDR3 spells CASSLEALEAFF. DNA for the CDR3: TGTGCCAGCAGCCTTGAGGCCCTTGAAGCTTTCTTT.

Ten or more counts support this clonotype. This chain connects TRBV20-1 to TRBJ2-7; tentatively, D is TRBD2 (5 bases). Germline assignment: CDR1 DFQATT and CDR2 SNEGSKA (reference sequence). This CDR3 has 12 amino acids. The ends were cut back, 5 bases at V and 5 bases at J, with 13 bases in the middle. The chain's CDR3 is CSAPDGNDEQYV. The CDR3 coding sequence is TGCAGTGCTCCGGACGGGAACGACGAGCAGTACGTC.

This clonotype has just a few counts. This chain joins TRBV12-3 or TRBV12-4 and TRBJ1-5; 7 bases align to TRBD1. This CDR3 comprises 15 residues. Losses at the gene ends were 10 bases for V and 2 bases for J; bases not matched to a gene: 11. The CDR3 loop is CATQGEGFGNQPQHF. CDR3 in DNA: TGTGCCACCCAGGGGGAAGGCTTTGGCAATCAGCCCCAGCATTTT.

The V call is TRBV27, the J call TRBJ2-7, with D possibly being TRBD1 (6 bases). V lost 9 bases, J lost 5 bases, and 20 bases lay in between. Per germline, CDR1 MNHEY and CDR2 SMNVEV (reference sequence). The CDR3 spans 14 residues. In nucleotides, the CDR3 is TGTGCCAGGAGTGAGGGTCCAGGGGACGACGAGCAGTACTTC. This sequence encodes CARSEGPGDDEQYF.

This clonotype was observed many times. J is TRBJ1-1 and V is TRBV5-1; D gene uncertain. The CDR3 is made up of 14 amino acids. Germline V gene data show CDR1 as SGHRS and CDR2 as YFSETQ. V lost 0 bases and J 7 bases, leaving 13 bases between the germline ends. The CDR3 loop is CASSLGGVLSEAFF. The CDR3, as DNA: TGCGCCAGCAGCTTGGGGGGAGTCCTCAGTGAAGCTTTCTTT.

This clonotype has a handful of counts. V and J are TRBV29-1 and TRBJ1-1, with D perhaps matching TRBD1 (5 bases). This CDR3 has 16 amino acids. Germline CDR1 and CDR2: SQVTM and ANQGSEA. The V end was cut by 8 bases, the J end by 1 base, with 23 bases between. CDR3 in DNA: TGCAGCCAAACGAACACCCAGGGCGTGGGGAACACTGAAGCTTTCTTT. It specifies CSQTNTQGVGNTEAFF.

This clonotype was detected ten times or more. The rearrangement joins TRBV29-1 to TRBJ2-1; 10 bases line up with TRBD2. There are 17 residues in the CDR3. With V trimmed by 1 base and J by 8 bases, 14 bases remained unmatched. The germline CDR1 and CDR2 sequences are SQVTM and ANQGSEA. CDR3 protein: CSVEGLAGVSPLDEQFF. CDR3 nucleotide sequence: TGCAGCGTTGAAGGGCTAGCGGGAGTATCTCCTCTCGATGAGCAGTTCTTC.

There are a few counts of this clonotype. The chain is built from TRBV5-1 and TRBJ1-5; 8 positions agree with TRBD1. This CDR3 contains 14 residues. Germline values: CDR1 SGHRS, CDR2 YFSETQ. The trim removed 4 bases at V and 2 bases at J, leaving 2 bases unmatched. The CDR3 nucleotides read TGCGCCAGCAGCGAGGACAGGGGCAATCAGCCCCAGCATTTT. Its translation: CASSEDRGNQPQHF.

This clonotype was observed at least ten times. The chain joins TRBV10-3 to TRBJ2-7; 10 bases map to TRBD1. Germline V lookup: CDR1 ENHRY, CDR2 SYGVKD. The V segment lost 4 bases and the J segment 4 bases; nucleotides outside the gene matches: 4. CDR3 length: 14 amino acids. In DNA form, the CDR3 reads TGTGCCATCAGTGGGGACAGGGGAGCGTACGAGCAGTACGTC. Translating gives CAISGDRGAYEQYV.

This clonotype was found many times. The rearrangement links TRBV5-5 to TRBJ2-4; 9 bases agree with TRBD2. CDR1 is SGHKS and CDR2 is YYEKEE in the germline V gene (reference sequence). The V and J ends lost 4 bases and 5 bases, in that order; junction bases with no gene match: 4. The CDR3 consists of 14 residues. CDR3 sequence reads: CASSNRLAENIQYF. The CDR3 nucleotides read TGTGCCAGCAGCAACCGACTAGCGGAAAACATTCAGTACTTC.

V is TRBV3-1 and J is TRBJ1-1; no firm D call. Looked up from germline, CDR1 is LGHDT and CDR2 is YNNKEL (reference sequence). This CDR3 is 14 amino acids long. V lost 3 bases to trimming and J lost 0 bases, with 8 bases between them. The CDR3 spells CASSHGFVNTEAFF. The DNA of the CDR3 is TGTGCCAGCAGCCACGGGTTCGTGAACACTGAAGCTTTCTTT.

The chain uses TRBV5-1 and TRBJ1-2; TRBD1 agrees at 7 bases. J lost 6 bases, V lost 0 bases, and 8 bases had no gene match. CDR1 is SGHRS and CDR2 is YFSETQ in the germline V gene. The CDR3 runs to 15 residues. The CDR3 nucleotides are TGCGCCAGCAGCTTGGGTAACAGGGGTCCTGATGGCTACACCTTC. It specifies CASSLGNRGPDGYTF.

This clonotype was detected a few times. The genes are TRBV6-5 and TRBJ2-3; D is unclear. Between the trimmed V and J ends, which lost 2 bases and 0 bases, there was a span of 9 bases. This CDR3 spans 15 amino acids. Germline CDR1 reads MNHEY; CDR2 reads SVGAGI. In DNA form, the CDR3 reads TGTGCCAGCAGTTACCCGGGCGGCAGCACAGATACGCAGTATTTT. This sequence encodes CASSYPGGSTDTQYF.

Ten or more counts support this clonotype. The J gene is TRBJ2-2, the V gene TRBV6-1; 9 bases line up with TRBD1. Germline-derived CDR1 and CDR2 are MNHNS and SASEGT. The CDR3 totals 14 residues. Trimming took 7 bases from V and 4 from J; bases not matched to a gene: 4. Here the CDR3 DNA reads TGTGCCAGCACGGGACAGGGTGGCACCGGGGAGCTGTTTTTT. Translating it yields CASTGQGGTGELFF.

This chain joins TRBV7-2 and TRBJ2-6, with 7 bases aligning to TRBD1. After removal of 0 bases from V and 0 bases from J, the junction contained 5 bases not matched to a gene. CDR1 SGHTA and CDR2 FQGNSA come from the germline V gene. The CDR3 length is 18 residues. CDR3 DNA: TGTGCCAGCAGCTTAGCCGTGACAGGGCACTCTGGGGCCAACGTCCTGACTTTC. Residues: CASSLAVTGHSGANVLTF.

This clonotype was seen repeatedly, ten times or more. The chain links TRBV29-1 to TRBJ1-5; TRBD1 matches at 9 bases. Trimming at V came to 5 bases and at J to 5 bases, leaving 13 bases not matched to a gene. CDR1 SQVTM and CDR2 ANQGSEA come from the germline V gene. The CDR3 runs to 16 residues. The CDR3 reads CSVLGQGMGSDQPQHF. CDR3 DNA sequence: TGCAGCGTTTTAGGACAGGGGATGGGTTCGGATCAGCCCCAGCATTTT.

V gene TRBV7-6 combines with J gene TRBJ2-1; D is perhaps TRBD1 or TRBD2 (5 bases each). The germline V gene encodes CDR1 SGHVS and CDR2 FNYEAQ. The CDR3 length is 15 residues. Trimming removed 1 base from V and 8 bases from J, with 15 bases in between. The CDR3 coding sequence is TGTGCCAGCAGCTTAGGCTGGGGGTTGGGTGATGAGCAGTTCTTC. Amino acids: CASSLGWGLGDEQFF.

This clonotype was detected many times. CDR3 loop: CSAPTGDGYTF. CDR3 nucleotides: TGCAGTGCACCGACAGGGGACGGCTACACCTTC. This rearrangement joins TRBV20-1 to TRBJ1-2; 8 bases are shared with TRBD1. The CDR3 totals 11 residues. Germline V gives CDR1 DFQATT, CDR2 SNEGSKA (reference sequence). V dropped 6 bases and J dropped 8; count of bases not matched to a gene: 5.

This clonotype was recorded at least ten times. The chain uses TRBV20-1 and TRBJ2-2; 7 nucleotides agree with TRBD2. V gave up 3 bases and J gave up 1 base; unmatched junction bases: 8. The CDR3 totals 16 residues. Germline V gene lookup returns CDR1 DFQATT and CDR2 SNEGSKA (reference sequence). The CDR3 sequence: CSASRPGLLNTGELFF. As DNA, the CDR3 is TGCAGTGCTAGTCGTCCGGGACTACTGAACACCGGGGAGCTGTTTTTT.

In its sample, this clonotype was seen a few times. The chain carries TRBV20-1 and TRBJ2-6, with D maybe TRBD1 (5 bases). The germline V and J ends were trimmed by 0 bases and 0 bases, with 18 bases remaining between them. CDR3 length: 19 amino acids. Germline V gene data show CDR1 as DFQATT and CDR2 as SNEGSKA (reference sequence). CDR3: CSARDPLRTGHSGANVLTF. The CDR3, as DNA: TGCAGTGCTAGAGACCCCCTACGAACAGGACACTCTGGGGCCAACGTCCTGACTTTC.

This clonotype came up many times. The rearrangement links TRBV4-2 to TRBJ2-7; TRBD2 matches 8 bases. There are 15 residues in the CDR3. V gave up 1 base and J gave up 0 bases; unmatched junction bases: 2. The germline CDR1 and CDR2 sequences are LGHNA and YNFKEQ. The CDR3 DNA reads as TGTGCCAGCAGCCAAGCAGGGACTAGCTCCTACGAGCAGTACTTC. Its protein product is CASSQAGTSSYEQYF.

This clonotype was picked up a small number of times. The chain is built from TRBV6-5 and TRBJ2-1; 13 bases match TRBD2. V was clipped by 0 bases and J by 9 bases; unmatched bases: 8. The CDR3 covers 17 residues. Germline CDR1 and CDR2: MNHEY and SVGAGI. This chain's CDR3 is CASSYSIWTSGSREQFF. CDR3 nucleotide sequence: TGTGCCAGCAGTTACTCGATATGGACTAGCGGGAGTCGTGAGCAGTTCTTC.